Below, 2 T cell receptor beta chains from the same sample are listed, as sequenced in a study of breast tumors, draining lymph nodes, adjacent tissues. TCRdb reanalysed the multiplex PCR reads using MiXCR and keeps one entry per CDR3 protein. The table lists roughly 120,000 distinct CDR3 sequences, roughly 21% of them singletons. Breast cancer patients provided tissue from their axillary draining lymph nodes. The sample comprised axillary lymph node tissue. The receptors derive from a female donor with breast cancer. Some clones in this sample may be carry-over from other donors' samples.

This chain joins TRBV27 and TRBJ1-5; unclear D gene. Trimming removed 4 bases from V and 0 bases from J, with 10 bases in between. The CDR3 is 15 amino acids. Germline CDR1 is MNHEY and CDR2 is SMNVEV (reference sequence). The CDR3 DNA reads as TGTGCCAGCAGTTCGGGTATGGATAGCAATCAGCCCCAGCATTTT. Protein: CASSSGMDSNQPQHF.

CDR3 protein: CATSRGLAGGKETQYF. The CDR3 DNA follows: TGTGCCACCAGCAGAGGACTAGCGGGGGGAAAAGAGACCCAGTACTTC. The chain recombines TRBV15 with TRBJ2-5, with TRBD2 identical over 13 bases. This CDR3 spans 16 amino acids. V dropped 1 base and J dropped 3; count of bases not matched to a gene: 2. The germline V gene has CDR1 LNHNV and CDR2 YYDKDF (reference sequence).